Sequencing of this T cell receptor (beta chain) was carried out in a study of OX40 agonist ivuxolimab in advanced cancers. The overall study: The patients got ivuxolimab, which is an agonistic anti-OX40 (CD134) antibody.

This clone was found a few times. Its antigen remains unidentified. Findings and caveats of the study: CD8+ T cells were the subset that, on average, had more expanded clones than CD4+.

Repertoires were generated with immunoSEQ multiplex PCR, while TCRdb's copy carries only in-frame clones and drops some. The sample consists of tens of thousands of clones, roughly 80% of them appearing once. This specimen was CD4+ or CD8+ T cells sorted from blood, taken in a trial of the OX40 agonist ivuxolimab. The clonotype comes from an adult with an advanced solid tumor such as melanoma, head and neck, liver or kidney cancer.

The DNA of the CDR3 is TGTGCCAGCAGTGTGGGATTTGGCACTGAAGCTTTCTTT. Amino acid sequence: CASSVGFGTEAFF. The genes are TRBV25-1 and TRBJ1-1, with D hard to call. CDR3 length: 13 residues. CDR1 MGHDK and CDR2 SYGVNS come from the germline V gene. Trimming stripped 4 bases from V and 4 bases from J, with 10 bases between.